The TCR beta chain described here comes from a study of Ad26.COV2.S vaccination and SARS-CoV-2 variants. Whole-study context: The COV1001 Ad26.COV2.S trial arm included the donor. Dosing was one shot or two shots 56 days apart.

The treatment: around 19 received Ad26.COV2.S at low or high dose, single or two shots; 5 received placebo; per-sample allocation not given. The investigators took samples on day 63 after the first vaccine or placebo injection. Sequenced by immunoSEQ multiplex PCR; TCRdb stores in-frame clones only, minus some. The data contain about half a million clones, 80% to 90% of them singletons. CDR1 SEHNR and CDR2 FQNEAQ come from the germline V gene (reference sequence). Trimming removed 5 bases from V and 5 bases from J; junction bases left unmatched: 8. The CDR3 covers 14 residues. The chain has TRBV7-9 and TRBJ2-7, with TRBD1 matching 8 bases. This receptor was taken from a person aged 18-60 years who received the Ad26.COV2.S COVID-19 vaccine or a placebo. The source was peripheral blood, collected in a trial of Ad26.COV2.S vaccine versus placebo. The CDR3 DNA reads as TGTGCCAGCAGCCCAGGACAGGGAGCCCACGAGCAGTACTTC. It translates to CASSPGQGAHEQYF.